The present entry profiles one T cell receptor (beta chain) with its context. While infection was still active, Seattle patients were enrolled and then followed longitudinally. The data derive from a study of blood T cell repertoires in COVID-19. Trimming removed 8 bases from V and 0 bases from J; junction bases left unmatched: 1. The germline gives CDR1 SGHTA, CDR2 FQGNSA. The CDR3 runs to 13 residues. Repertoires were generated with immunoSEQ multiplex PCR, while TCRdb's copy carries only in-frame clones and drops some. The sample includes 130,000 to 150,000 clones, approximately 83% of them seen just once.

The chain has TRBV7-2 and TRBJ1-3; 7 bases agree with TRBD1. The sample consisted of peripheral blood. The TCR was taken from a woman in her fifties or sixties with COVID-19, enrolled during active disease. CDR3: CASDRVSGNTIYF. The CDR3 DNA reads as TGTGCCAGCGACAGGGTCTCTGGAAACACCATATATTTT.